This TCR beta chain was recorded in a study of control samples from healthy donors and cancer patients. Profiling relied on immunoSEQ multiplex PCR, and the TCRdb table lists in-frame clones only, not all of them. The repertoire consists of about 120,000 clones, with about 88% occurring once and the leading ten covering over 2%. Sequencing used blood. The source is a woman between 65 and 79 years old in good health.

CDR3 residues: CAARRDGNSPLHF. CDR3 nucleotides: TGTGCCGCACGACGGGACGGTAATTCACCCCTCCACTTT. The chain couples TRBV24-1 to TRBJ1-6, with D tentatively TRBD1 (5 bases). This CDR3 contains 13 residues. V was shortened by 12 bases and J by 6 bases, with 14 bases between the two germline ends. CDR1 is KGHDR and CDR2 is SFDVKD in the germline V gene.